Detailed here is one TCR beta chain. This sample stems from a study of blood T cell repertoires in COVID-19. The wider study: There were acute and convalescent COVID-19 samples, and they came from the United States, Italy and Spain. The analysed material was cDNA or gDNA that came from T cells, B-cell-depleted T cells, or PBMCs.

In the authors' methods: The assay estimated nucleated cells by amplifying reference gene primers. Clones were sequenced by immunoSEQ multiplex PCR, and TCRdb holds only the in-frame ones, with some missing. V and J calls and clone size are given by that table; D and trimming were obtained from the DNA. The profile shows 200,000 to 250,000 clones, roughly 80% of them singletons. What was sequenced was peripheral blood. The receptor's source is a woman of 80 years or more with acute or convalescent COVID-19.

CDR3 residues: CASSKGHFYEQYF. The CDR3 DNA reads TGTGCCAGCAGTAAGGGACACTTCTACGAGCAGTACTTC. The genes are TRBV6-5 and TRBJ2-7; possible D gene TRBD1, 6 bases. The CDR3 is 13 residues long. Trimming took 5 bases from V and 3 from J, leaving 11 bases between them. The germline gives CDR1 MNHEY, CDR2 SVGAGI.